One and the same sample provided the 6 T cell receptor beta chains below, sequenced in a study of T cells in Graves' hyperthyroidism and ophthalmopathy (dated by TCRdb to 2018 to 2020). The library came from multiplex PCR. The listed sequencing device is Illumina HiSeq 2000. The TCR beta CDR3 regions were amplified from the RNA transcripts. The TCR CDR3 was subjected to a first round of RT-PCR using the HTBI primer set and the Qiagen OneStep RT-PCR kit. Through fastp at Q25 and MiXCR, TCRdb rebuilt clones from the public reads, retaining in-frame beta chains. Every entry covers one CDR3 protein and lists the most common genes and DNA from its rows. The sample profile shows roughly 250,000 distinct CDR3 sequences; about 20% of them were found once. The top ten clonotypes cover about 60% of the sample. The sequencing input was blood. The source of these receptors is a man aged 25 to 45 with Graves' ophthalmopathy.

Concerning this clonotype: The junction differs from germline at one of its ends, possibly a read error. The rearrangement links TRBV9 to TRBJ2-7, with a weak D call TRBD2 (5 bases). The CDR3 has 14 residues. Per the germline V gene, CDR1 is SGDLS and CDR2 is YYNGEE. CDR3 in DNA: TGCGCCAGCAGCCTAGGCCCTAGCTCCTACGAGCGGTACTTC. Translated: CASSLGPSSYERYF.

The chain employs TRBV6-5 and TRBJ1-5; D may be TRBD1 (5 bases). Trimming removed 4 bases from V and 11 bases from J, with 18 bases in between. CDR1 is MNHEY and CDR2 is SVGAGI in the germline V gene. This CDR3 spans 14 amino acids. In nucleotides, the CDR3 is TGTGCCAGCAGTTCAACTTTCTCAGGGAAGTCCCAGCATTTT. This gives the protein CASSSTFSGKSQHF.

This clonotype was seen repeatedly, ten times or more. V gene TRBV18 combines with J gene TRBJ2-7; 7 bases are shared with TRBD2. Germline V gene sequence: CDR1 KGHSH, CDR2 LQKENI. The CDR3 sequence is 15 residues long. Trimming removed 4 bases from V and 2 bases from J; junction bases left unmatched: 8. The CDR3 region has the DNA TGTGCCAGCTCACAGCGAGCGGGAAGGACCTACGAGCAGTACTTC. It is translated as CASSQRAGRTYEQYF.

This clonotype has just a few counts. CDR3 protein: CASRYDKGEKLFF. CDR3 nucleotide sequence: TGTGCCAGCAGGTACGACAAGGGTGAAAAACTGTTTTTT. The chain employs TRBV28 and TRBJ1-4; D call uncertain. CDR3 size: 13 residues. CDR1 and CDR2 (germline): MDHEN, SYDVKM. The V end was cut by 6 bases, the J end by 7 bases, with 12 bases between.

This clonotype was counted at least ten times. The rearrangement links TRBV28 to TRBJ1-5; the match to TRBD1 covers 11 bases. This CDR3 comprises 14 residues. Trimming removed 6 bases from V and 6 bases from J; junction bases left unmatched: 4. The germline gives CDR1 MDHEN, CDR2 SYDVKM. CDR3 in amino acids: CASRRDRGFQPQHF. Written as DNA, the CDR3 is TGTGCCAGCAGGCGGGACAGGGGGTTTCAGCCCCAGCATTTT.

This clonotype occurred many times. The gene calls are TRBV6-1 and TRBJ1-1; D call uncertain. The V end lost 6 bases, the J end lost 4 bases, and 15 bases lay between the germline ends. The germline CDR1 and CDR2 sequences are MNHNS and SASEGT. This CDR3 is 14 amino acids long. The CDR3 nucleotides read TGTGCCAGCAGCCAAACAAGCATGAGCACTGAAGCTTTCTTT. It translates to CASSQTSMSTEAFF.